The sequence of this T cell receptor (beta chain) was determined in a study of T-cell reconstitution after alpha-beta-depleted transplantation in children. Preparation of the TCRbeta library used unique molecular identifiers. TCRdb called the PCR reads again in MiXCR, with one record for every CDR3 protein. The table records hundreds of thousands of distinct CDR3 sequences, roughly 33% of them present only once. The V and J ends lost 1 base and 6 bases respectively, with 9 bases between them. In germline, CDR1 is SGHTA, CDR2 FQGNSA. This CDR3 comprises 13 residues. This clonotype has just a few counts.

This chain connects TRBV7-2 to TRBJ1-1; D is uncertain. The clonotype comes from a human donor who donated a stem cell graft to a child with aplastic anemia. Material: PBMCs from the stem cell graft donor, obtained from the stem cell graft. The chain's CDR3 is CASSLDRWAEAFF. For the CDR3, the DNA is TGTGCCAGCAGCTTAGATCGGTGGGCTGAAGCTTTCTTT.